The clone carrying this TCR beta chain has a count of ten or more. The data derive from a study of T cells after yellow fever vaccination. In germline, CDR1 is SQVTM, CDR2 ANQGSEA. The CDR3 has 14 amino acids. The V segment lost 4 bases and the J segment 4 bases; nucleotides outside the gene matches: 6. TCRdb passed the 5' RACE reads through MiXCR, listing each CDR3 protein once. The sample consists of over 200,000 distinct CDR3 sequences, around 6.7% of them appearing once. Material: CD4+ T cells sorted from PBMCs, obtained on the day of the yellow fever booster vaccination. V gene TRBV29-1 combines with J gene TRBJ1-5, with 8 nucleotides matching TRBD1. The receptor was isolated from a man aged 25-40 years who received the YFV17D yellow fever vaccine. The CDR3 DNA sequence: TGCAGCGTTGCCGCCGGGACAGGAAATCAGCCCCAGCATTTT. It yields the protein CSVAAGTGNQPQHF.